The text below deals with one T cell receptor (beta chain). Its antigen is unidentified. TCRdb itself ran the RACE reads through MiXCR, one entry per CDR3 protein. In the table there are 65,000 to 70,000 distinct CDR3 sequences, roughly 11% of which are singletons. Time point described: pre-sensitization, week 0. Treatment here: therapeutic diphenylcyclopropenone sensitization with weekly scalp DPC. Germline assignment: CDR1 MNHEY and CDR2 SVGEGT. Trimming shortened V by 5 bases and J by 2 bases, and 15 bases separated the two germline ends. The CDR3 contains 15 residues. The sample originates from a study of human T cells and chemical hapten exposure. On the study more broadly: The sensitizer, 2% DPC, was used on roughly 2 cm by roughly 2 cm of upper inner arm skin. Read at 6 days, the patch tests placed 0.01% DPC on the upper back.

Whole-study findings and limits: Expanded TCRs made up significantly more big CDR3 similarity clusters than controls did.

The source material was whole blood, sampled in connection with sensitization to the hapten diphenylcyclopropenone (DPC). This clonotype was sampled from a woman in her forties or fifties with alopecia areata. Some clones in this sample may be carry-over from other donors' samples. J is TRBJ1-2 and V is TRBV6-2 or TRBV6-3, with a tentative D call TRBD1 (6 bases). Written as DNA, the CDR3 is TGTGCCAGCAGTCGATTTCAGACAGGCAACTATGGCTACACCTTC. It codes for CASSRFQTGNYGYTF.